A single sample gave rise to the 25 T cell receptor beta chains below, sequenced in a study of T-cell memory formation after mild COVID-19. One entry per CDR3 protein results from TCRdb running MiXCR on the 5' RACE reads. The sample yields about 290,000 distinct CDR3 sequences, about a sixth seen once. The sequenced sample was PBMCs or a T cell subset sorted from them (not recorded which). Receptors originate from a man aged 18 to 30 who had mild COVID-19 (a few samples of this study predate the infection). Cell type and time point are not known.

The chain recombines TRBV4-1 with TRBJ1-1; TRBD1 might be the D (5 bases). This CDR3 has 14 amino acids. Per germline, CDR1 MGHRA and CDR2 YSYEKL. V lost 3 bases, J lost 7 bases, and 15 bases lay in between. CDR3 DNA: TGCGCCAGCAGCCATCGAGGGGTTACTGATGAAGCTTTCTTT. It specifies CASSHRGVTDEAFF.

This chain uses TRBV5-8 with TRBJ1-5; no definite D call. Germline lookup yields CDR1 SGHTS and CDR2 YDEGEE. Trimming removed 4 bases from V and 2 bases from J, with 13 bases in between. The CDR3 covers 15 residues. The CDR3 spells CASSPRLIGNQPQHF. CDR3 DNA: TGTGCCAGCAGCCCGCGGTTGATTGGCAATCAGCCCCAGCATTTT.

The chain links TRBV20-1 to TRBJ1-2; TRBD1 matches at 8 bases. The CDR3 loop spans 14 amino acids. Losses at the gene ends were 1 base for V and 6 bases for J; bases not matched to a gene: 7. CDR1 and CDR2 from the germline V gene are DFQATT and SNEGSKA (reference sequence). As DNA, the CDR3 is TGCAGTGCTAGAGCCGAGGACAGGGACGATGGCTACACCTTC. Protein product: CSARAEDRDDGYTF.

In its sample, this clonotype was seen a few times. An end of the junction differs from the germline gene, which may be a read error. V gene TRBV29-1 combines with J gene TRBJ1-1, with TRBD1 as a possible D gene (5 bases). Germline-derived CDR1 and CDR2 are SQVTM and ANQGSEA. The CDR3 is made up of 13 amino acids. The CDR3 DNA reads as TGCAGCATTGACCGGGACCCGGGGAGGGAAGCTTTCTTT. This sequence encodes CSIDRDPGREAFF.

There are a few counts of this clonotype. The rearrangement links TRBV24-1 to TRBJ2-3; D ambiguous. The CDR3 is made up of 18 amino acids. Trimming removed 3 bases at V and 0 bases at J, with 18 bases between. CDR1 and CDR2 (germline): KGHDR, SFDVKD. The DNA of the CDR3 is TGTGCCACCAGTGATCCCAACCCGGACGGGTCTAGCACAGATACGCAGTATTTT. Protein product: CATSDPNPDGSSTDTQYF.

This clonotype came up a few times. This chain connects TRBV4-3 to TRBJ2-1; possible D gene TRBD2, 5 bases. The CDR3 is 13 residues long. Per the germline V gene, CDR1 is LGHNA and CDR2 is YSLEER. Trimming pared 1 base from V and 8 bases from J, leaving 9 bases between. The CDR3 is CASSQGGYDEQFF. In DNA, the CDR3 is TGCGCCAGCAGCCAAGGAGGGTACGATGAGCAGTTCTTC.

This chain joins TRBV10-3 and TRBJ2-3; D may correspond to TRBD1 or TRBD2 (6 bases each). Germline V gene lookup returns CDR1 ENHRY and CDR2 SYGVKD. Trimming cost V 2 bases and J 6 bases, with 15 bases left between them. This CDR3 spans 15 amino acids. CDR3 sequence (DNA): TGTGCCATCAGTGAGATTCGGGGGCCCGGGGATACGCAGTATTTT. Protein: CAISEIRGPGDTQYF.

This clonotype was seen a few times. The gene calls are TRBV25-1 and TRBJ1-1, with 7 bases fitting TRBD1. This CDR3 is 13 amino acids long. V gave up 7 bases and J gave up 1 base; unmatched junction bases: 3. Germline V gene data show CDR1 as MGHDK and CDR2 as SYGVNS. In DNA, the CDR3 is TGTGCCAGCATAACAGGGGAGAACACTGAAGCTTTCTTT. This codes for CASITGENTEAFF.

This clonotype was counted a few times. The gene calls are TRBV4-2 and TRBJ2-1; no clear D. The CDR3 totals 15 residues. Germline CDR1 reads LGHNA; CDR2 reads YNFKEQ. Trimming pared 0 bases from V and 6 bases from J, leaving 12 bases between. The CDR3, as DNA: TGTGCCAGCAGCCAAGAGAATTCCGCTCCCAATGAGCAGTTCTTC. Translation: CASSQENSAPNEQFF.

J is TRBJ1-5 and V is TRBV6-2 or TRBV6-3; D is undetermined. The CDR3 runs 14 residues. The V gene lost 7 bases and the J gene lost 1 base, with 11 bases spanning the gap. The germline gives CDR1 MNHEY, CDR2 SVGEGT. The chain's CDR3 is CASTPPGSNQPQHF. The CDR3 region has the DNA TGTGCCAGCACCCCGCCGGGAAGCAATCAGCCCCAGCATTTT.

The chain carries TRBV11-1 and TRBJ2-2; 7 nucleotides align to TRBD1. Germline CDR1 reads SGHAT; CDR2 reads FQDESV (reference sequence). The CDR3 runs to 14 residues. Germline trimming cut 5 bases from V and 4 bases from J; bases unmatched to any gene: 4. CDR3 region: CASSPGQVTGELFF. CDR3 in DNA: TGTGCCAGCAGCCCAGGACAGGTCACCGGGGAGCTGTTTTTT.

This chain uses TRBV10-3 with TRBJ1-2, with 9 bases fitting TRBD1. V shed 8 bases, J shed 1 base, and the junction held 8 bases outside the gene matches. There are 15 residues in the CDR3. CDR1 and CDR2 (germline): ENHRY, SYGVKD. DNA of the CDR3: TGTGCCATCGGGACAGGGCAGATCCTTAACTATGGCTACACCTTC. Amino acid sequence: CAIGTGQILNYGYTF.

This clonotype has just a few counts. This sequence joins TRBV24-1 and TRBJ2-5; possible D gene TRBD2, 5 bases. Per the germline V gene, CDR1 is KGHDR and CDR2 is SFDVKD. This CDR3 has 13 residues. Trimming cost V 6 bases and J 6 bases, with 13 bases left between them. This CDR3 is CATSSSSGKTQYF. The CDR3 DNA follows: TGTGCCACCAGTTCGTCGAGCGGTAAGACCCAGTACTTC.

In this sample, this clonotype turned up a few times. The chain combines TRBV4-1 with TRBJ1-2; maybe TRBD1 (6 bases). V was clipped by 1 base and J by 0 bases, with 6 bases between them. The germline V gene has CDR1 MGHRA and CDR2 YSYEKL. The CDR3 consists of 14 residues. CDR3 nucleotides: TGCGCCAGCAGCCAAGGGACAGCTAACTATGGCTACACCTTC. This gives the protein CASSQGTANYGYTF.

The chain combines TRBV15 with TRBJ2-7; a possible D gene is TRBD1 (5 bases). CDR3 length: 15 amino acids. Trimming shortened V by 0 bases and J by 1 base, and 10 bases separated the two germline ends. Germline-derived CDR1 and CDR2 are LNHNV and YYDKDF (reference sequence). The CDR3 spells CATSRDRVGSYEQYV. Written as DNA, the CDR3 is TGTGCCACCAGCAGAGACAGGGTGGGGTCCTACGAGCAGTACGTC.

The genes are TRBV12-3 or TRBV12-4 and TRBJ2-3, with D perhaps matching TRBD1 or TRBD2 (6 bases each). There are 13 residues in the CDR3. Trimming removed 6 bases from V and 4 bases from J, with 11 bases in between. CDR3 DNA sequence: TGTGCCAGCAGGCCGGGGGCCCCAGATACGCAGTATTTT. Encoded protein: CASRPGAPDTQYF.

This clonotype came up a few times. V is TRBV5-8 and J is TRBJ2-3, with 7 positions matching TRBD1. Germline V gives CDR1 SGHTS, CDR2 YDEGEE. V lost 4 bases, J lost 2 bases, and 4 bases stayed unmatched. The CDR3 loop spans 14 amino acids. As DNA, the CDR3 is TGTGCCAGCAGCCGAGGGACAGCCACAGATACGCAGTATTTT. Its translation is CASSRGTATDTQYF.

This clonotype was recorded many times. This chain connects TRBV4-2 to TRBJ1-2; possible D gene TRBD1, 6 bases. Germline assignment: CDR1 LGHNA and CDR2 YNFKEQ. The CDR3 runs to 13 residues. V was clipped by 4 bases and J by 8 bases, with 14 bases between them. The CDR3 nucleotides read TGTGCCAGCAGCCCAGATTCAGGGGTCGGCTACACCTTC. This sequence encodes CASSPDSGVGYTF.

The chain uses TRBV6-5 and TRBJ1-1, with 7 bases matching TRBD1. The V and J ends lost 7 bases and 5 bases, in that order; junction bases with no gene match: 7. Germline CDR1 reads MNHEY; CDR2 reads SVGAGI. The CDR3 extends over 13 amino acids. This CDR3 reads CASIQGGGTEAFF. Written as DNA, the CDR3 is TGTGCCAGCATTCAAGGGGGCGGAACTGAAGCTTTCTTT.

This clonotype has a handful of counts. The V call is TRBV20-1, the J call TRBJ1-6, with D unclear. The CDR3 totals 15 residues. CDR1 is DFQATT, CDR2 SNEGSKA, per germline (reference sequence). Trimming took off 7 bases at V and 7 bases at J, with 20 bases between the two ends. The CDR3 reads CSVHSWARINSPLHF. The CDR3 region has the DNA TGCAGTGTTCACTCCTGGGCCCGAATCAATTCACCCCTCCACTTT.

The chain links TRBV7-9 to TRBJ1-1; 7 nucleotides align to TRBD1. The CDR3 extends over 14 amino acids. V shed 3 bases and J 1 base; nucleotides not matched to a gene: 2. From germline, CDR1 is SEHNR and CDR2 FQNEAQ (reference sequence). CDR3 loop: CASSFSGGNTEAFF. The CDR3 DNA follows: TGTGCCAGCAGCTTCTCAGGGGGGAACACTGAAGCTTTCTTT.

This clonotype has more than one count but fewer than ten. The rearrangement joins TRBV5-1 to TRBJ2-7; D possibly corresponds to TRBD2 (6 bases). CDR3 length: 16 residues. V was trimmed by 0 bases and J by 4 bases, leaving 17 bases between them. Germline CDR1 SGHRS, CDR2 YFSETQ. DNA for the CDR3: TGCGCCAGCAGCTTGGAGGGAGGTTGGGTTGGGTACGAGCAGTACTTC. It translates to CASSLEGGWVGYEQYF.

The DNA for the CDR3 is TGCGCCAGCAGCGACACGACAGGGTGGACAACTGAAGCTTTCTTT. Protein product: CASSDTTGWTTEAFF. The rearrangement uses TRBV5-1 and TRBJ1-1; 7 bases agree with TRBD1. V was pared by 4 bases and J by 5 bases, with 11 bases of the junction left unmatched. The germline V gene has CDR1 SGHRS and CDR2 YFSETQ. This CDR3 has 15 amino acids.

The table lists this clonotype with a few counts. This chain uses TRBV6-5 with TRBJ2-1; 12 positions agree with TRBD1. Germline V gives CDR1 MNHEY, CDR2 SVGAGI. After removal of 5 bases from V and 8 bases from J, the junction contained 7 bases not matched to a gene. CDR3 length: 15 amino acids. The CDR3 DNA follows: TGTGCCAGCAGTGGGACAGGGGGCATCGGCGATGAGCAGTTCTTC. This gives the protein CASSGTGGIGDEQFF.

By share, this clonotype counts as medium-sized. The rearrangement links TRBV12-3 or TRBV12-4 to TRBJ1-3; TRBD1 matches 7 bases. The CDR3 covers 16 residues. The V and J ends lost 6 bases and 3 bases, in that order; junction bases with no gene match: 11. The CDR3 region has the DNA TGTGCCAGCAGGGGATTTAGACAGGGTGGTGGAAACACCATATATTTT. Protein product: CASRGFRQGGGNTIYF.